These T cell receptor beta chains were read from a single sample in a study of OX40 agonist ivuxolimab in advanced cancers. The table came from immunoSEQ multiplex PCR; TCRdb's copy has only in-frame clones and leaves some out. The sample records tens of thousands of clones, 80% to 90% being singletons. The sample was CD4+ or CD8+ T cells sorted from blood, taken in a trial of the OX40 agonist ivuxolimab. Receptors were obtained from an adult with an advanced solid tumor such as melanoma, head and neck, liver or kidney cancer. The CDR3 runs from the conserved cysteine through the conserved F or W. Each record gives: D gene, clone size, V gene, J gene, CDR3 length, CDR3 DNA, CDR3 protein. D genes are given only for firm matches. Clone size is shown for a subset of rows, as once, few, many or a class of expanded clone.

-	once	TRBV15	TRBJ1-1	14	TGTGCCACCAGCAGAGATGCGGGGTACACTGAAGCTTTCTTT	CATSRDAGYTEAFF
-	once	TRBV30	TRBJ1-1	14	TGTGCCTGGAGTCGGGCGGAAGGGAACACTGAAGCTTTCTTT	CAWSRAEGNTEAFF
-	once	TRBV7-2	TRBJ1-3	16	TGTGCCAGCAGCCGTCCCTCCGGGGGGACTGGAAACACCATATATTTT	CASSRPSGGTGNTIYF
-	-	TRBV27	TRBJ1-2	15	TGTGCCAGCACTAAAAGTTCAGCTATTAACTATGGCTACACCTTC	CASTKSSAINYGYTF
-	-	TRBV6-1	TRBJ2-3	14	TGTGCCAGCAGCGCGGACAGTTTCACAGATACGCAGTATTTT	CASSADSFTDTQYF
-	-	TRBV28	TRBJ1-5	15	TGTGCCAGCAGTTTCAGCGGATATAGCAATCAGCCCCAGCATTTT	CASSFSGYSNQPQHF
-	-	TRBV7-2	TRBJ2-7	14	TGTGCCAGCAGTATTAACAGCCCCCCAGCCGAGCAGTACTTC	CASSINSPPAEQYF
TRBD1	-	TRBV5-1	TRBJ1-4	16	TGCGCCAGCAGCTTGGGGCCCCAGGGGGCAGGTGAAAAACTGTTTTTT	CASSLGPQGAGEKLFF
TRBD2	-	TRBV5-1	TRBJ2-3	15	TGCGCCAGCAGCGGGGGGGACGCTGGTCCAGATACGCAGTATTTT	CASSGGDAGPDTQYF
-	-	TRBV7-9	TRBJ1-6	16	TGTGCCAGCAGCTTAGGGGGAGGAACAGTTAATTCACCCCTCCACTTT	CASSLGGGTVNSPLHF
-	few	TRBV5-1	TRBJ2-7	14	TGCGCCAGCAGCTTGGCTCAGGGAGAGAGGGAGCAGTACTTC	CASSLAQGEREQYF
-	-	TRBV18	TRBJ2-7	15	TGTGCCAGCTCACCCAGCGGGACAGCCTCCTACGAGCAGTACTTC	CASSPSGTASYEQYF
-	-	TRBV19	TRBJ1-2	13	TGTGCCAGTAACCCTAAACTAGACTATGGCTACACCTTC	CASNPKLDYGYTF
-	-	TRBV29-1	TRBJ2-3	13	TGCAGCGTTGAGTTAGGGGGCACAGATACGCAGTATTTT	CSVELGGTDTQYF
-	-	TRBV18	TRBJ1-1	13	TGTGCCAGCTCACCCCCCGCGGGAGAGGAAGCTTTCTTT	CASSPPAGEEAFF
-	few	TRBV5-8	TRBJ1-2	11	TGTGCCAGCGGGACTGGGTATGGCTACACCTTC	CASGTGYGYTF
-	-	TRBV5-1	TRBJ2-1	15	TGCGCCAGCGGGGGCGACCGTAGCTCCTACAATGAGCAGTTCTTC	CASGGDRSSYNEQFF
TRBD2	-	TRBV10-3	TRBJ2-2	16	TGTGCCATCAGTGAATCTAGCGGGACGAACACCGGGGAGCTGTTTTTT	CAISESSGTNTGELFF
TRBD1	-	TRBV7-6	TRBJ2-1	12	TGTGCCAGCAGTTTAGGGGGCTATGAGCAGTTCTTC	CASSLGGYEQFF
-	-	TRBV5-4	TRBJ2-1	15	TGTGCCGGGACCTCCGGCGGGACAATCTACAATGAGCAGTTCTTC	CAGTSGGTIYNEQFF
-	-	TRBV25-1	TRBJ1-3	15	TGTGCCAGCGCGGCAGGGACCTTCTCTGGAAACACCATATATTTT	CASAAGTFSGNTIYF
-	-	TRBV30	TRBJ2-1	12	TGTGCCTGGAGTGTACGGGGAAATGAGCAGTTCTTC	CAWSVRGNEQFF
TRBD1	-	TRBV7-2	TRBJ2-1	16	TGTGCCAGCAGCGCATACAGGGGATTGGAATTCAATGAGCAGTTCTTC	CASSAYRGLEFNEQFF
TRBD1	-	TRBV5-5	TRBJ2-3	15	TGTGCCAGCAGCTTGGGCAGGGGGTTCACAGATACGCAGTATTTT	CASSLGRGFTDTQYF
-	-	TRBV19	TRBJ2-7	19	TGTGCCAGTAGTATAGACCCCAGGACAAGTCTATCCTACGGCTACGAGCAGTACTTC	CASSIDPRTSLSYGYEQYF
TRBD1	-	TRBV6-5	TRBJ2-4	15	TGTGCCAGCAGTTACTCTACCGGGACAGGGGACATTCAGTACTTC	CASSYSTGTGDIQYF
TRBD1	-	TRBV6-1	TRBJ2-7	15	TGTGCCAGCAGATCCGGGACAGGGGTTTCCTACGAGCAGTACTTC	CASRSGTGVSYEQYF
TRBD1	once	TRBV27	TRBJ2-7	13	TGTGCCAGCAAGAGGACAGGGGTTTACGAGCAGTACTTC	CASKRTGVYEQYF
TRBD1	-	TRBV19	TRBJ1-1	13	TGTGCCAGCCGACCGGGACAGGGGGGTGAAGCTTTCTTT	CASRPGQGGEAFF
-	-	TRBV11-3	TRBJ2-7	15	TGTGCCAGCAGCTTAGAGGGCCCTGGGAGCTACGAGCAGTACTTC	CASSLEGPGSYEQYF
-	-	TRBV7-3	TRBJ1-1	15	TGTGCCAGCAGCTTAAATTCGGGCTCGGTGACTGAAGCTTTCTTT	CASSLNSGSVTEAFF
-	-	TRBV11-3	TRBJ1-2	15	TGTGCCAGCAGTTACGCAGCGGGGATTAACTATGGCTACACCTTC	CASSYAAGINYGYTF
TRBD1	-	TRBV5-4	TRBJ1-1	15	TGTGCCAGCAAACCGGGACAGCGGCTGAACACTGAAGCTTTCTTT	CASKPGQRLNTEAFF
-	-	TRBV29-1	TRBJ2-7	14	TGCAGCGCCCTAGGGGGAGGTCGGGGTTACGAGCAGTACTTC	CSALGGGRGYEQYF
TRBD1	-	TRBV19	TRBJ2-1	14	TGTGCCAGTAGTGAACAGGGGGCCTACAATGAGCAGTTCTTC	CASSEQGAYNEQFF
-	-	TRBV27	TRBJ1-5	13	TGTGCCAGCAGTCTAAGGGGCCATCAGCCCCAGCATTTT	CASSLRGHQPQHF
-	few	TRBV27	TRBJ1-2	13	TGTGCCAGCAGTTTCCGTTGGGGATCTGGCTACACCTTC	CASSFRWGSGYTF
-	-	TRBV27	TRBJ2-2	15	TGTGCCAGCAGTTCCAGGGGTATAGGAGCCGGGGAGCTGTTTTTT	CASSSRGIGAGELFF
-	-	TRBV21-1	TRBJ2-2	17	TGTGCCAGCAGCAAAGCTACGGGAAACCGGAACACCGGGGAGCTGTTTTTT	CASSKATGNRNTGELFF
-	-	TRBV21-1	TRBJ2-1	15	TGTGCCACGGAAAAAGCCACACAGGACCACAATGAGCAGTTCTTC	CATEKATQDHNEQFF
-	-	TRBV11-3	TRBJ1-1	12	TGTGCCAGCAGCTTCGTCCTGACTGAAGCTTTCTTT	CASSFVLTEAFF
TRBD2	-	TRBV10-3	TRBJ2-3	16	TGTGCCCTCTCCGGGACTAGCGGGAGTGGTTTAGATACGCAGTATTTT	CALSGTSGSGLDTQYF
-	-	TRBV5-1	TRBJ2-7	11	TGCGCCAGCAGCGAGGGTTACGAGCAGTACTTC	CASSEGYEQYF
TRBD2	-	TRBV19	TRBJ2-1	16	TGTGCCAGTAGTACACTAGCGGGCGGTTCCTACAATGAGCAGTTCTTC	CASSTLAGGSYNEQFF
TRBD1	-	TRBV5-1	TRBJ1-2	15	TGCGCCAGCAGCTTGGCCGGGACAGGGGGCTTTGGCTACACCTTC	CASSLAGTGGFGYTF
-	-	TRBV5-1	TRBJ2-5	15	TGCGCCAGCAGGCGTGGAGGGGGCGCGGTGGAGACCCAGTACTTC	CASRRGGGAVETQYF
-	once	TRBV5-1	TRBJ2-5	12	TGCGCCAGCAGCACGTGGGAGAAGACCCAGTACTTC	CASSTWEKTQYF
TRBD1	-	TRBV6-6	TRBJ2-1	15	TGTGCCAGCAGCCCGGGACAGGAGTCCTACAATGAGCAGTTCTTC	CASSPGQESYNEQFF
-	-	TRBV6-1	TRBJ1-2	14	TGTGCCAGCAGTGAAACCGGGGGGGTTTATGGCTACACCTTC	CASSETGGVYGYTF
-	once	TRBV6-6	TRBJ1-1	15	TGTGCCAGCAGTTACTCCCCCCAGTCGAACACTGAAGCTTTCTTT	CASSYSPQSNTEAFF
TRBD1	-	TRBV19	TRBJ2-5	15	TGTGCCAGTAGTATAGGACAGGGAATGTGGGAGACCCAGTACTTC	CASSIGQGMWETQYF
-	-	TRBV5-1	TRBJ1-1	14	TGCGCCAGCAGCTTGGGACCGCCCAACACTGAAGCTTTCTTT	CASSLGPPNTEAFF
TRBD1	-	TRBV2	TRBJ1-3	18	TGTGCCAGCAGTGCTATCTTGGGACAGGGGGCTTCTGGAAACACCATATATTTT	CASSAILGQGASGNTIYF
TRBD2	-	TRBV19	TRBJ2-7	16	TGTGCCAGTAACGACGGTCCGACTAGCGGGAGCGACGAGCAGTACTTC	CASNDGPTSGSDEQYF
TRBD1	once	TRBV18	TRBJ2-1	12	TGTGCCAGCTCACCGGGACAGATTGAGCAGTTCTTC	CASSPGQIEQFF
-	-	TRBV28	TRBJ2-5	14	TGTGCCAGTGGACTCGGGCAGGGCCGAGAGACCCAGTACTTC	CASGLGQGRETQYF
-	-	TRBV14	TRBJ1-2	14	TGTGCCAGCAGCCAAGAGGGCCCCCAGTATGGCTACACCTTC	CASSQEGPQYGYTF